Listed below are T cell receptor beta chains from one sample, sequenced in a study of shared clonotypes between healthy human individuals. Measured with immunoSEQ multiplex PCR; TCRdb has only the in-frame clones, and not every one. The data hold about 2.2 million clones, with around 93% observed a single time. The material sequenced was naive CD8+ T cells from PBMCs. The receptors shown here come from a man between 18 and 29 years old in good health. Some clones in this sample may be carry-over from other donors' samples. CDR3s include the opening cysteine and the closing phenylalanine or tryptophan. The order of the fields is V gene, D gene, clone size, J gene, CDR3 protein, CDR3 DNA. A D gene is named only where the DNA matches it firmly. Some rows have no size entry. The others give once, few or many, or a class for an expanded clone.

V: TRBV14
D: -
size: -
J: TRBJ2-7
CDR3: CASSQEGPRWSYEQYF
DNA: TGTGCCAGCAGCCAAGAAGGTCCCAGGTGGTCCTACGAGCAGTACTTC

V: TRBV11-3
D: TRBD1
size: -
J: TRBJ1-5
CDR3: CASSLRQGRGQPQHF
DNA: TGTGCCAGCAGCTTAAGACAGGGACGGGGTCAGCCCCAGCATTTT

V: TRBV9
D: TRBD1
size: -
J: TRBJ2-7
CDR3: CASSAGQAFSYEQYF
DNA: TGTGCCAGCAGCGCGGGACAGGCCTTCTCCTACGAGCAGTACTTC

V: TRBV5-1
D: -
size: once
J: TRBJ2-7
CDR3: CASSLRFTPSYEQYF
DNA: TGCGCCAGCAGCTTGAGGTTTACTCCGAGTTACGAGCAGTACTTC

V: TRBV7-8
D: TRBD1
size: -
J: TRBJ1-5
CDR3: CASSAGTGGNQPQHF
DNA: TGTGCCAGCAGCGCAGGGACAGGGGGCAATCAGCCCCAGCATTTT

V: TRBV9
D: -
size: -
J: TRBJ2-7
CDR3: CASSVAGASTYEQYF
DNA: TGTGCCAGCAGCGTAGCGGGGGCCAGCACCTACGAGCAGTACTTC

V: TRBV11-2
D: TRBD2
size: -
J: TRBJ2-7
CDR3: CASSLRLAGSYEQYF
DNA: TGTGCCAGCAGCTTGAGGCTAGCGGGGTCCTACGAGCAGTACTTC

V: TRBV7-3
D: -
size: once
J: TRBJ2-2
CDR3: CASSLYPGLPTGELFF
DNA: TGTGCCAGCAGCCTCTACCCCGGACTTCCTACCGGGGAGCTGTTTTTT

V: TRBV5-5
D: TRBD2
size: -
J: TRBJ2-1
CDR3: CASSARLAGGYNEQFF
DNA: TGTGCCAGCAGCGCCAGACTAGCGGGAGGTTACAATGAGCAGTTCTTC

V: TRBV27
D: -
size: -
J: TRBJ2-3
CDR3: CASSSRLGMSTDTQYF
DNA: TGTGCCAGCAGTTCCCGACTAGGGATGAGCACAGATACGCAGTATTTT

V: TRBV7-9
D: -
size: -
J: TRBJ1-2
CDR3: CASSLDQGDGYTF
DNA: TGTGCCAGCAGCTTAGACCAGGGAGACGGCTACACCTTC

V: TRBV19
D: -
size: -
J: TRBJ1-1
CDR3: CASSMGRSEAFF
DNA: TGTGCCAGTAGTATGGGCCGTTCTGAAGCTTTCTTT